These T cell receptor beta chains were read from a single sample in a study of human T cells and chemical hapten exposure. TCRdb passed the RACE reads through MiXCR, listing each CDR3 protein once. This sample yields approximately 260,000 distinct CDR3 sequences, of which around 7% are seen a single time; about 1.2% belongs to the top ten. The sequenced sample was whole blood, obtained in connection with sensitization to the hapten diphenylcyclopropenone (DPC). The receptor set was obtained from a young man with alopecia areata. Some clones in this sample may be carry-over from other donors' samples. Both conserved end residues are part of each CDR3. Fields, in order: V gene, D gene, clone size, J gene, CDR3 DNA, CDR3 protein. D genes are given only for firm matches. The size entry is marked missing in some rows and otherwise reads once, few, many or a size class.

TRBV3-1	-	many	TRBJ1-2	TGTGCCAGCAGCCAAGGCGCGGGGCGGCACTATGGCTACACCTTC	CASSQGAGRHYGYTF
TRBV27	-	few	TRBJ2-2	TGTGCCAGCAGTGCAGGAAGGGTAACGGGCACCGGGGAGCTGTTTTTT	CASSAGRVTGTGELFF
TRBV11-2	-	few	TRBJ2-2	TGTGCCAGCAGACGGCTTTGGACCAAGGAGACCGGGGAGCTGTTTTTT	CASRRLWTKETGELFF
TRBV11-2	TRBD1	-	TRBJ1-2	TGTGCCAGCAGCTCGAACCGGGACAGACCTAACTATGGCTACACCTTC	CASSSNRDRPNYGYTF
TRBV11-3	-	many	TRBJ2-2	TGTGCCAGCAGCCCCGACAGCCTAACCGGGGAGCTGTTTTTT	CASSPDSLTGELFF
TRBV29-1	-	-	TRBJ1-1	TGCAGATGTTTCCTGGGAGGAACTGAAGCTTTCTTT	CRCFLGGTEAFF
TRBV28	-	-	TRBJ2-7	TGTGCCAGCAGTTCTCCCAGGGATTTCAACTACGAGCAGTACTTC	CASSSPRDFNYEQYF
TRBV6-5	TRBD1	many	TRBJ1-1	TGTGCCAGCACCAACGGACAGGGGGCCCCTGAAGCTTTCTTT	CASTNGQGAPEAFF
TRBV24-1	-	few	TRBJ1-5	TGTGCCACCAGTGATAATCACCAGGGGTCTGATCAGCCCCAGCATTTT	CATSDNHQGSDQPQHF
TRBV6-2/TRBV6-3	-	-	TRBJ2-4	TGTGCCAGCAGTTACTTCTTGGACATTCAGTACTTC	CASSYFLDIQYF
TRBV10-3	-	-	TRBJ2-7	TGTGCCATCAGTGAGAAGAGGGCAGCCAGGGACGAGCAGTACTTC	CAISEKRAARDEQYF
TRBV12-3/TRBV12-4	-	-	TRBJ2-4	TGTGCCAGCAGTTTCCCAGAACTAGCCAAAAACATTCAGTACTTC	CASSFPELAKNIQYF
TRBV7-2	TRBD2	-	TRBJ2-3	TGTGCCAGCAGCCGCGGGGGGCCTTGGGATACGCAGTATTTT	CASSRGGPWDTQYF
TRBV9	-	few	TRBJ2-3	TGTGCCAGCAGCGTGGGATATACGCAGTATTTT	CASSVGYTQYF
TRBV5-5	TRBD2	-	TRBJ2-1	TGTGCCAGCAGCGCACCACTAGCGCCGAGCTCCTACAATGAGCAGTTCTTC	CASSAPLAPSSYNEQFF
TRBV10-3	TRBD1	many	TRBJ2-3	TGTGCCATCAGTTCCCTCGAGACAGGGTTCACAGATACGCAGTATTTT	CAISSLETGFTDTQYF
TRBV24-1	-	many	TRBJ2-7	TGTGCCACCAGTGATTCCAGGCCGACCTACGAGCAGTACTTC	CATSDSRPTYEQYF
TRBV5-1	TRBD1	-	TRBJ1-2	TGCGCCAGCAGCACAACCCGAACCCGGGACAGGGGGCCTGGCTACACCTTC	CASSTTRTRDRGPGYTF
TRBV5-6	-	few	TRBJ1-2	TGTGCCAGCAGCTTGGACATGAGAAACTATGGCTACACCTTC	CASSLDMRNYGYTF
TRBV28	-	few	TRBJ1-1	TGTGCCAGCAGTACCGCCTGGGACACGAACACTGAAGCTTTCTTT	CASSTAWDTNTEAFF
TRBV7-2	TRBD1	many	TRBJ1-2	TGTGCCAGCAGCCCCTCCCTACAGGGGGCGAGGAGCCATGGCTACACCTTC	CASSPSLQGARSHGYTF